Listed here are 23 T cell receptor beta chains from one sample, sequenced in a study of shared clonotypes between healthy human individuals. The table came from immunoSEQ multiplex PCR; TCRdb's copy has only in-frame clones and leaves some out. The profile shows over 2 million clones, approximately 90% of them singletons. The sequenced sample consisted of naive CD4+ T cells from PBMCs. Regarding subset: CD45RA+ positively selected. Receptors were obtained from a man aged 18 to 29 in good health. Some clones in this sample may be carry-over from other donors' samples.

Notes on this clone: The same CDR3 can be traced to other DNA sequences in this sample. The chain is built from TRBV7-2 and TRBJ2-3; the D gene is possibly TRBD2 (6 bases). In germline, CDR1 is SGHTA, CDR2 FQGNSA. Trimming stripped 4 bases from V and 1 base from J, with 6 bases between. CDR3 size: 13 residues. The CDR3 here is CASSSSGTDTQYF. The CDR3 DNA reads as TGTGCCAGCAGCTCTAGCGGCACAGATACGCAGTATTTT.

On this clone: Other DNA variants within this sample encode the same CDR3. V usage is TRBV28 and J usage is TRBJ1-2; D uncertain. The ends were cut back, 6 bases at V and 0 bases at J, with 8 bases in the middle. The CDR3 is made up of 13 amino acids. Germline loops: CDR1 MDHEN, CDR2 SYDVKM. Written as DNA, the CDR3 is TGTGCCAGCAGGCCGGGAGCTAACTATGGCTACACCTTC. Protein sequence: CASRPGANYGYTF.

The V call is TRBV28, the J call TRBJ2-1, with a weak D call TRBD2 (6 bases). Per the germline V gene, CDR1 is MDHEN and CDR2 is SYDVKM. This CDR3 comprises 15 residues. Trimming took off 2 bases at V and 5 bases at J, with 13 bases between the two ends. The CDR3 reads CASSLATSSDNEQFF. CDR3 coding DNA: TGTGCCAGCAGTTTAGCTACTAGCAGTGACAATGAGCAGTTCTTC.

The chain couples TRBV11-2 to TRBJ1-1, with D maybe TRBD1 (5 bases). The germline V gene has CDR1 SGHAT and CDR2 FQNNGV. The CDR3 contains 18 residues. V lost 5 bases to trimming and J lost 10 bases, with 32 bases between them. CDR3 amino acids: CASSQNDGGGRQFMGAFF. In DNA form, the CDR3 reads TGTGCCAGCAGCCAAAATGATGGGGGAGGGCGTCAGTTTATGGGAGCTTTCTTT.

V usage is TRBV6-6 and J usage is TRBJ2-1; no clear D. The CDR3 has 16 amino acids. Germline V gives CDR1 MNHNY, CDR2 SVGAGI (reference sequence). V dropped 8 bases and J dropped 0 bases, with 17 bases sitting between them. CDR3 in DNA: TGTGCCAGCCACACAACGACGGGTAGCTCCTACAATGAGCAGTTCTTC. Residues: CASHTTTGSSYNEQFF.

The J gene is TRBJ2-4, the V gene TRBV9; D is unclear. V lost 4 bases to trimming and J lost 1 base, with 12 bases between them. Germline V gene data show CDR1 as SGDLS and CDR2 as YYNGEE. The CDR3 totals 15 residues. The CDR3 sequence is CASSRTVGAKNIQYF. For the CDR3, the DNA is TGTGCCAGCAGCCGTACTGTCGGGGCCAAAAACATTCAGTACTTC. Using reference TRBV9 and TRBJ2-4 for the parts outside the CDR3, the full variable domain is DSGVTQTPKHLITATGQRVTLRCSPRSGDLSVYWYQQSLDQGLQFLIQYYNGEERAKGNILERFSAQQFPDLHSELNLSSLELGDSALYFCASSRTVGAKNIQYFGAGTRLSVL.

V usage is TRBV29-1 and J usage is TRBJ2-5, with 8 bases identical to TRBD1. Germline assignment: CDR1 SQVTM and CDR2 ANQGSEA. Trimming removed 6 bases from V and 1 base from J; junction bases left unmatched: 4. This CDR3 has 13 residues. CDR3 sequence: CSVLGTGQETQYF. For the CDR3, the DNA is TGCAGCGTACTAGGGACAGGCCAAGAGACCCAGTACTTC. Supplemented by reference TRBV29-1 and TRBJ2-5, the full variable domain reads SAVISQKPSRDICQRGTSLTIQCQVDSQVTMMFWYRQQPGQSLTLIATANQGSEATYESGFVIDKFPISRPNLTFSTLTVSNMSPEDSSIYLCSVLGTGQETQYFGPGTRLLVL.

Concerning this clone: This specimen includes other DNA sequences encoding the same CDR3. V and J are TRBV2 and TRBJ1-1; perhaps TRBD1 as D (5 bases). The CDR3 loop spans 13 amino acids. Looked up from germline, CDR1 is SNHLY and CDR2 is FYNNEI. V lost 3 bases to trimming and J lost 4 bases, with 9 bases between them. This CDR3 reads CASSDRVGTEAFF. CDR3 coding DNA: TGTGCCAGCAGTGACAGGGTGGGCACTGAAGCTTTCTTT.

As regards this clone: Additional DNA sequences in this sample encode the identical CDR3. As DNA, the CDR3 is TGCGCCAGCAGCTTGGCGGGTGGGCAAGAGACCCAGTACTTC. The encoded protein is CASSLAGGQETQYF. The chain uses TRBV5-1 and TRBJ2-5; no clear D gene. Germline V CDR1 and CDR2: SGHRS, YFSETQ. This CDR3 is 14 amino acids long. Deletions cut 0 bases from V and 2 bases from J, with 8 bases between.

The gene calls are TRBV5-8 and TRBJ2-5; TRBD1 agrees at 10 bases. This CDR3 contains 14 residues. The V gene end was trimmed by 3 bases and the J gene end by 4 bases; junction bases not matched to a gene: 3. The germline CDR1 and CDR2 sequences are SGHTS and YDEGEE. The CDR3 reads CASSSRDRGETQYF. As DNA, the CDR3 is TGTGCCAGCAGCTCCCGGGACAGGGGAGAGACCCAGTACTTC.

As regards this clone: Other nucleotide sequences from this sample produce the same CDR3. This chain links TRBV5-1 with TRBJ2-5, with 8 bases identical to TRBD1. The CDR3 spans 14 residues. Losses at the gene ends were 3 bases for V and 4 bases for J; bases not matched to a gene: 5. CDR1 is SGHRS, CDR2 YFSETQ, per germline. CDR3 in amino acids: CASSWGTGGETQYF. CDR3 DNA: TGCGCCAGCAGCTGGGGGACAGGTGGAGAGACCCAGTACTTC.

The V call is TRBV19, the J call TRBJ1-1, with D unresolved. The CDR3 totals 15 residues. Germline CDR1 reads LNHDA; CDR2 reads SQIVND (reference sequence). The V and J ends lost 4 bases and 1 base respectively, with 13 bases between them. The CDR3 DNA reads TGTGCCAGTAGTAACGCCAATCGAGGGAACACTGAAGCTTTCTTT. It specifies CASSNANRGNTEAFF.

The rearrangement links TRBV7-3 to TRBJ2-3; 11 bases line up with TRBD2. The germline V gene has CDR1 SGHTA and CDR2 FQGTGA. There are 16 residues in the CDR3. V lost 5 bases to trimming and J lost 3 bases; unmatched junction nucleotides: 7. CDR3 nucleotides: TGTGCCAGCAGCCGTAGCGGGAGGGCCGGGACAGATACGCAGTATTTT. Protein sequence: CASSRSGRAGTDTQYF.

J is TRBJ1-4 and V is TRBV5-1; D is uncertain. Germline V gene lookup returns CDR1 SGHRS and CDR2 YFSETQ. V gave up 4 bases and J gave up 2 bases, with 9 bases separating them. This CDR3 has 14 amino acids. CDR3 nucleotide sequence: TGCGCCAGCAGCCCTAGTTTGACTAATGAAAAACTGTTTTTT. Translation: CASSPSLTNEKLFF.

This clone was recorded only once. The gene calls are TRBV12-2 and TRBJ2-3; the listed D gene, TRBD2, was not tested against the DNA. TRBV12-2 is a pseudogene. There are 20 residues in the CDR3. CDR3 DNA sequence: TGTGCAAGTCGCCGGGCGGGAGGCCCGGGACTAGCGGGTTGCACAGATACGCAGTATTTT. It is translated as CASRRAGGPGLAGCTDTQYF.

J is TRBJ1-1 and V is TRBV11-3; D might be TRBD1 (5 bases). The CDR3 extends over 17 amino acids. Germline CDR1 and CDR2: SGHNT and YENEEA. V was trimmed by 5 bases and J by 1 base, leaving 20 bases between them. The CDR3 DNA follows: TGTGCCAGCAGCCCGGGGGGGACTAGTGGTCGGAACACTGAAGCTTTCTTT. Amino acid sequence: CASSPGGTSGRNTEAFF.

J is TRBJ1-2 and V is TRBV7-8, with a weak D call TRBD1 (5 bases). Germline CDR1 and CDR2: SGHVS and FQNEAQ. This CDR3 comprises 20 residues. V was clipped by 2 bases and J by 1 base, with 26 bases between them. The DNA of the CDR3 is TGTGCCAGCAGCTTACCCGGGATCAACAAGGGGCCAACAAGTAACTATGGCTACACCTTC. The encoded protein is CASSLPGINKGPTSNYGYTF.

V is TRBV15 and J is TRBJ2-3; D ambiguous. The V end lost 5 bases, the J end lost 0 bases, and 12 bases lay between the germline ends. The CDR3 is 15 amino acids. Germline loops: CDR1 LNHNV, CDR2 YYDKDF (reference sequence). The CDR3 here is CATSHPRRSTDTQYF. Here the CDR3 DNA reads TGTGCCACCAGCCACCCTCGGCGGAGCACAGATACGCAGTATTTT.

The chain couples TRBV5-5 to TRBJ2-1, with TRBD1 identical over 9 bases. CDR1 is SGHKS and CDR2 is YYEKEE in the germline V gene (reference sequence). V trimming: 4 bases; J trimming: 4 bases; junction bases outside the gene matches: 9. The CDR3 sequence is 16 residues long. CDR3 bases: TGTGCCAGCAGCATCTACAGGGGGCCCGGATACAATGAGCAGTTCTTC. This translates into CASSIYRGPGYNEQFF.

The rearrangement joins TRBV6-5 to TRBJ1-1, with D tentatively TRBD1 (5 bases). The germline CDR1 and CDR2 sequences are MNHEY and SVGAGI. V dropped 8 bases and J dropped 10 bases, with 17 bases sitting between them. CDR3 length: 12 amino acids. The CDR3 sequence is CASVRAGVGAFF. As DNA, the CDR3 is TGTGCCAGCGTTCGTGCGGGGGTGGGAGCTTTCTTT.

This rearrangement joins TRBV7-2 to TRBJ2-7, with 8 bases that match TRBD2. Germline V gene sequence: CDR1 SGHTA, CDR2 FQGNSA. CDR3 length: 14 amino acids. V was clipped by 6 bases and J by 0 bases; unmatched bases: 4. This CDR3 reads CASRKSGSSYEQYF. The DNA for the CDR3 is TGTGCCAGCAGGAAAAGCGGGAGCTCCTACGAGCAGTACTTC.

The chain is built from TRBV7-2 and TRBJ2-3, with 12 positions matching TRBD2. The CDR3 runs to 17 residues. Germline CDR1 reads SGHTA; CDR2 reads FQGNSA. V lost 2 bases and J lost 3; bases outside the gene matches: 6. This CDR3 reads CASSLRLLAGGTDTQYF. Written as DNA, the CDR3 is TGTGCCAGCAGCTTAAGGTTGCTAGCGGGAGGGACAGATACGCAGTATTTT.

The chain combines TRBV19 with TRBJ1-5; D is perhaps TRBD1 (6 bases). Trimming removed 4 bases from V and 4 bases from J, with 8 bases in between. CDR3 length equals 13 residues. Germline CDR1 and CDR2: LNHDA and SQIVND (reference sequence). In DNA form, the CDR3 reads TGTGCCAGTAGTACGGACAGAAATCAGCCCCAGCATTTT. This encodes CASSTDRNQPQHF.